The 10 T cell receptor beta chains below were found in one sample sequenced in a study of post-analysis software for immune sequencing data. Incorporated into the TCR beta cDNA libraries were unique molecular identifiers, which served to reduce PCR and sequencing biases. TCRdb re-called the PCR reads with MiXCR, one entry per CDR3 protein. The data show fewer than 850,000 distinct CDR3 sequences, around 27% seen once. These receptors' targets are unknown. General study results and limits: TRBV segments more frequent in patients than in controls numbered several and included TRBV5-6, TRBV5-1 and TRBV20-1.

Source material: blood. The receptors derive from a girl aged 5 to 17 with multiple sclerosis.

This clonotype was seen a handful of times. V gene TRBV5-6 combines with J gene TRBJ2-5; tentative D call: TRBD1 (6 bases). Per the germline V gene, CDR1 is SGHDT and CDR2 is YYEEEE. CDR3 length: 16 amino acids. Between the trimmed V and J ends, which lost 0 bases and 4 bases, there was a span of 16 bases. CDR3 bases: TGTGCCAGCAGCTTGGAGACAGGTTTAGTTACAGAGACCCAGTACTTC. Amino acids: CASSLETGLVTETQYF.

This clonotype was seen a handful of times. The rearrangement uses TRBV4-3 and TRBJ2-7, with D possibly being TRBD1 (5 bases). V was trimmed by 2 bases and J by 3 bases, leaving 17 bases between them. Germline CDR1 reads LGHNA; CDR2 reads YSLEER. There are 16 residues in the CDR3. The CDR3 sequence: CASSQYRGAASYEQYF. The DNA for the CDR3 is TGCGCCAGCAGCCAATATAGGGGCGCGGCAAGCTACGAGCAGTACTTC.

This chain joins TRBV9 and TRBJ2-5; 8 bases fit TRBD2. CDR3 length equals 14 residues. The germline V gene has CDR1 SGDLS and CDR2 YYNGEE. J gave up 1 base and V 4 bases, and 3 bases lay outside the gene matches. The CDR3 sequence is CASSQSGSQETQYF. The CDR3 bases are TGTGCCAGCAGCCAGAGCGGGAGCCAAGAGACCCAGTACTTC. Drawing the rest from reference TRBV9 and TRBJ2-5, the complete variable domain is DSGVTQTPKHLITATGQRVTLRCSPRSGDLSVYWYQQSLDQGLQFLIQYYNGEERAKGNILERFSAQQFPDLHSELNLSSLELGDSALYFCASSQSGSQETQYFGPGTRLLVL.

The genes are TRBV5-1 and TRBJ2-2; D is possibly TRBD1 (5 bases). Trimming shortened V by 2 bases and J by 1 base, and 9 bases separated the two germline ends. Germline CDR1 reads SGHRS; CDR2 reads YFSETQ. The CDR3 loop spans 15 amino acids. CDR3 DNA sequence: TGCGCCAGCAGCTTACAACAGGTGAACACCGGGGAGCTGTTTTTT. The encoded protein is CASSLQQVNTGELFF.

To note about this clonotype: A read error may account for a junction end that differs from germline. The chain couples TRBV15 to TRBJ2-1; D is ambiguous. The CDR3 is 14 amino acids. In germline, CDR1 is LNHNV, CDR2 YYDKDF (reference sequence). The CDR3 nucleotides read TGTGTCACCAGCAGAGGTAGTGGGGACAATGAGCAGTTCTTC. Amino acid sequence: CVTSRGSGDNEQFF.

There are many counts of this clonotype. The chain combines TRBV20-1 with TRBJ2-5; maybe TRBD1 (5 bases). The V end lost 7 bases, the J end lost 2 bases, and 14 bases lay between the germline ends. CDR1 and CDR2 from the germline V gene are DFQATT and SNEGSKA (reference sequence). This CDR3 comprises 13 residues. CDR3 region: CSDLLAGQETQYF. The CDR3 DNA reads TGCAGTGACCTCTTGGCAGGGCAAGAGACCCAGTACTTC.

The chain recombines TRBV9 with TRBJ2-7; possibly TRBD1 for D (6 bases). The CDR3 has 14 amino acids. Germline CDR1 and CDR2: SGDLS and YYNGEE. V dropped 3 bases and J dropped 3 bases, with 13 bases sitting between them. CDR3 loop: CASSALDRLYEQYF. DNA for the CDR3: TGTGCCAGCAGCGCCCTGGACAGACTCTACGAGCAGTACTTC.

The chain is built from TRBV12-3 or TRBV12-4 and TRBJ2-3; tentatively, D is TRBD2 (5 bases). Trimming took off 4 bases at V and 6 bases at J, with 17 bases between the two ends. CDR3 size: 15 residues. The CDR3 is CASSWRAQTRDTQYF. Here the CDR3 DNA reads TGTGCCAGCAGTTGGCGGGCCCAGACAAGGGATACGCAGTATTTT.

The table lists this clonotype with a few counts. The chain combines TRBV2 with TRBJ2-5; 8 nucleotides align to TRBD2. V was clipped by 10 bases and J by 3 bases; unmatched bases: 10. Germline V CDR1 and CDR2: SNHLY, FYNNEI. The CDR3 runs 14 residues. In DNA, the CDR3 is TGTGCCAACTCAGCGGGAGTGTGGGAAGAGACCCAGTACTTC. Its translation: CANSAGVWEETQYF.

This chain uses TRBV20-1 with TRBJ2-1; D unclear. Per the germline V gene, CDR1 is DFQATT and CDR2 is SNEGSKA (reference sequence). The CDR3 is 14 amino acids. V gave up 6 bases and J gave up 8 bases, with 20 bases separating them. The CDR3 region is CSAPRILWFDEQFF. The DNA for the CDR3 is TGCAGTGCCCCAAGGATCCTGTGGTTCGATGAGCAGTTCTTC.